This T cell receptor beta chain is drawn from a study of blood T cell repertoires in COVID-19. Assay used: immunoSEQ multiplex PCR; TCRdb lists only in-frame clones, some missing. The table records some 100,000 clones, about 89% of them present only once. Trimming pared 6 bases from V and 5 bases from J, leaving 8 bases between. The CDR3 spans 12 residues. Germline values: CDR1 MNHNY, CDR2 SVGAGI (reference sequence). This sequence originates from a man in his 60s with acute or convalescent COVID-19. Source material: peripheral blood. The chain combines TRBV6-6 with TRBJ1-5, with D unresolved. For the CDR3, the DNA is TGTGCCAGCAGCCGGAGGGATCAGCCCCAGCATTTT. It is translated as CASSRRDQPQHF.